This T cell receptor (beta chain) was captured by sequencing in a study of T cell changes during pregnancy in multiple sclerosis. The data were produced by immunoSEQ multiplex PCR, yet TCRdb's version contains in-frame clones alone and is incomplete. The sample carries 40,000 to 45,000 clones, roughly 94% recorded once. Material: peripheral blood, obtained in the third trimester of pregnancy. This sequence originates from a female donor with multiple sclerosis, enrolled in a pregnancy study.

The CDR3 region has the DNA TGTGCCAGCATGGGGGGAAGCAATCAGCCCCAGCATTTT. Its protein is CASMGGSNQPQHF. This sequence joins TRBV2 and TRBJ1-5, with a weak D call TRBD1 (5 bases). The CDR3 extends over 13 amino acids. Germline CDR1 reads SNHLY; CDR2 reads FYNNEI. Trimming took 7 bases from V and 1 from J, leaving 8 bases between them.